The TCR beta chain under discussion was sequenced for a study of cytomegalovirus exposure and HLA in healthy donors. Study conclusions and caveats: Among the sequence variants, a highly shared cluster was likely an artifact of sequencing. Later work showed greater clonal expansion in HLA-associated TCR beta chains than in equally common others.

On this clone: Antigen unknown.

The PCR had 60 Vbeta and 13 Jbeta primers. Profiling relied on immunoSEQ multiplex PCR, and the TCRdb table lists in-frame clones only, not all of them. Of about 140,000 clones in the sample, around 80% are singletons; the top ten hold roughly 3.2%. The germline V gene has CDR1 SGHRS and CDR2 YFSETQ. V lost 5 bases, J lost 4 bases, and 13 bases lay in between. The CDR3 spans 14 residues. The specimen was PBMCs. This TCR came from a man younger than 35 in good health and CMV-seropositive. This rearrangement joins TRBV5-1 to TRBJ1-5, with D possibly matching TRBD1 (5 bases). CDR3 sequence reads: CASSPGGGNQPQHF. The CDR3 nucleotides are TGCGCCAGCAGTCCAGGCGGGGGAAATCAGCCCCAGCATTTT. Based on the CDR3 plus reference TRBV5-1 and TRBJ1-5, the full variable domain is KAGVTQTPRYLIKTRGQQVTLSCSPISGHRSVSWYQQTPGQGLQFLFEYFSETQRNKGNFPGRFSGRQFSNSRSEMNVSTLELGDSALYLCASSPGGGNQPQHFGDGTRLSIL.